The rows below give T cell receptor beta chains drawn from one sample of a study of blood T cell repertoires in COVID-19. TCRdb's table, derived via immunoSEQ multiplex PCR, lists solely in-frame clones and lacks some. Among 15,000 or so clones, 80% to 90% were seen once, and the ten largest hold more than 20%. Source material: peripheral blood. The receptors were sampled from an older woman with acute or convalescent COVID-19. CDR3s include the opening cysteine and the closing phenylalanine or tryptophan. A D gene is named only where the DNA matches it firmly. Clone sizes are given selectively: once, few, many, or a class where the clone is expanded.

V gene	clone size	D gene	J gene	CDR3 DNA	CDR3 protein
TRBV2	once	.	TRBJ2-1	TGTGCCAGCAGTCGCGGACTGGGCAATGAGCAGTTCTTC	CASSRGLGNEQFF
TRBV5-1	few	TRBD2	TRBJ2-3	TGCGCCAGCAGCTTGCAAGCGGGGGTCACAGATACGCAGTATTTT	CASSLQAGVTDTQYF
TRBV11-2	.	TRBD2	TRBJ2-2	TGTGCCAGCAGAAATAGCGGGGAGGGAGGTACCGGGGAGCTGTTTTTT	CASRNSGEGGTGELFF
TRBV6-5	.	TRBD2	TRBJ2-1	TGTGCCAGCAGTTACTCGCTAGCGGGGGACTACAATGAGCAGTTCTTC	CASSYSLAGDYNEQFF
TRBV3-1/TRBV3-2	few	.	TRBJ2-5	TGTGCCAGCAGCCAAGATCCGTCAGCGGCGTTTCAAGAGACCCAGTACTTC	CASSQDPSAAFQETQYF
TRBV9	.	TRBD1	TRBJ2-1	TGTGCCAGCAGCGCCCAAACGGGACAGTACAATGAGCAGTTCTTC	CASSAQTGQYNEQFF
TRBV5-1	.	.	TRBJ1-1	TGCGCCAGCAGCTTGGTAAGGTCTCCCCGGCGGGACACTGAAGCTTTCTTT	CASSLVRSPRRDTEAFF
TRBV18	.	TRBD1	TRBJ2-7	TGTGCCAGCTCACTGGGACAGGGGGTGAACTACGAGCAGTACTTC	CASSLGQGVNYEQYF
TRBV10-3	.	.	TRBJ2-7	TGTGCCATCGCCTTAGCGGACGCCTACGAGCAGTACTTC	CAIALADAYEQYF
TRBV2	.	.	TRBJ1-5	TGTGCCAGCAGTAACCGGGACATCAACATTTATAGCAATCAGCCCCAGCATTTT	CASSNRDINIYSNQPQHF
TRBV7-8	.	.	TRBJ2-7	TGTGCCAGCAGCTTAGCGCATTGGAGCGAGCAGTACTTC	CASSLAHWSEQYF
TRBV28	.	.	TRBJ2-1	TGTGCCAGCAGTTGGGTCCGGGGCTCCTACAATGAGCAGTTCTTC	CASSWVRGSYNEQFF
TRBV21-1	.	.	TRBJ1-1	TGTGCCAGCAGCAAAGCGGCGACAGGGGCTGAAGCTTTCTTT	CASSKAATGAEAFF
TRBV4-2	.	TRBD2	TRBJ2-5	TGTGCCAGCAGCCAAGATATTAGCGGGGGGGCCGGTGTCGGGACCCAGTACTTC	CASSQDISGGAGVGTQYF
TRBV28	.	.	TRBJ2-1	TGTGCCAGCAGTTTATCGCTCGGGGACAATGAGCAGTTCTTC	CASSLSLGDNEQFF
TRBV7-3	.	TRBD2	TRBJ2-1	TGTGCCAGCAGCTTAACTGCGGGGGTGGACAATGAGCAGTTCTTC	CASSLTAGVDNEQFF
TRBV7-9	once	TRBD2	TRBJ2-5	TGTGCCAGCAGCTGGTCATACGGGGGGACCCAAGAGACCCAGTACTTC	CASSWSYGGTQETQYF
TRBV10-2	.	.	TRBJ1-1	TGCGCCAGCAGTGAGGTTCAGGGTGGGCCGAACACTGAAGCTTTCTTT	CASSEVQGGPNTEAFF
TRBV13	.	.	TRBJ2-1	TGTGCCAGCAGCCCCAGGCTGAAAAAAAATGAGCAGTTCTTC	CASSPRLKKNEQFF
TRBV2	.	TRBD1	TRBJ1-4	TGTGCCAGCTTGGACAGGGGTGCAACTAATGAAAAACTGTTTTTT	CASLDRGATNEKLFF
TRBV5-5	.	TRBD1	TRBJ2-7	TGTGCCAGCAGCTTGAAAAGGACAGGGGGCCAGCAGTACTTC	CASSLKRTGGQQYF
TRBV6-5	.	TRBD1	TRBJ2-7	TGTGCCAGCAGTTTGACAGGGGGCCACTACGAGCAGTACTTC	CASSLTGGHYEQYF
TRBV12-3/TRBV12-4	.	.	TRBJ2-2	TGTGCCAGCAGCCAGGGGACCGGGGAGCTGTTTTTT	CASSQGTGELFF
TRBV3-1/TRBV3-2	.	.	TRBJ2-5	TGTGCCAGCAGCTTAATCGAGCAGACCCAGTACTTC	CASSLIEQTQYF
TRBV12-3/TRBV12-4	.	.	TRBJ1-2	TGTGCCAGCAGCCTAGGGGATGGCTACACCTTC	CASSLGDGYTF
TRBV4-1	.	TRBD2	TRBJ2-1	TGCGCCAGCAGCCGAGGACTAGTCATGGTTAATGAGCAGTTCTTC	CASSRGLVMVNEQFF
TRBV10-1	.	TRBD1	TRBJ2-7	TGCGCCAGCAGTACAGGACAGGGGACCTACGAGCAGTACTTC	CASSTGQGTYEQYF
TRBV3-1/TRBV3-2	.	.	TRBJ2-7	TGTGCCAGCAGCAATTATGGGGCTTACGAGCAGTACTTC	CASSNYGAYEQYF
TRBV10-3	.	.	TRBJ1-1	TGTGCCATCAGTGAGTCCGGCGGGAGGAACACTGAAGCTTTCTTT	CAISESGGRNTEAFF
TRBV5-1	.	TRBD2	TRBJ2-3	TGCGCCAGCAGCCTTCAAGCGGGGGGACGCACAGATACGCAGTATTTT	CASSLQAGGRTDTQYF
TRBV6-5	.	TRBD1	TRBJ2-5	TGTGCCAGCAGTACAGGGGGCCAGGAGACCCAGTACTTC	CASSTGGQETQYF
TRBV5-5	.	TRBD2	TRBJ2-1	TGTGCCAGCAGCTTCGAAGGGAGGGCCCGGGGCAATGAGCAGTTCTTC	CASSFEGRARGNEQFF
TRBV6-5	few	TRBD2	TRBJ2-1	TGTGCCAGCAGCGACCGACTGCGGGGGATTTATGAGCAGTTCTTC	CASSDRLRGIYEQFF
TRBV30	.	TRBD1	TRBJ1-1	TGTGCCTGGAGCCTCTACAGGGGGCGGATCACTGAAGCTTTCTTT	CAWSLYRGRITEAFF
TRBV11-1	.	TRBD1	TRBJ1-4	TGTGCCAGCACTATCCAGGGGGCAGGGAATAATGAAAAACTGTTTTTT	CASTIQGAGNNEKLFF
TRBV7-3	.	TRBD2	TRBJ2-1	TGTGCCAGCAGCCCAGGTGGACTAGTGGGTGAGCAGTTCTTC	CASSPGGLVGEQFF
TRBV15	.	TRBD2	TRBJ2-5	TGTGCCACCGGGGCCAGCGGGGGGGCCGTGGAGACCCAGTACTTC	CATGASGGAVETQYF
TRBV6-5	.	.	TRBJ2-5	TGTGCCAGCAGTTACGATGGGGGAGGAGGAGAGACCCAGTACTTC	CASSYDGGGGETQYF
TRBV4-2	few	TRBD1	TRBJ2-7	TGTGCCAGTTCGACAGGGCTCTCCTACGAGCAGTACTTC	CASSTGLSYEQYF